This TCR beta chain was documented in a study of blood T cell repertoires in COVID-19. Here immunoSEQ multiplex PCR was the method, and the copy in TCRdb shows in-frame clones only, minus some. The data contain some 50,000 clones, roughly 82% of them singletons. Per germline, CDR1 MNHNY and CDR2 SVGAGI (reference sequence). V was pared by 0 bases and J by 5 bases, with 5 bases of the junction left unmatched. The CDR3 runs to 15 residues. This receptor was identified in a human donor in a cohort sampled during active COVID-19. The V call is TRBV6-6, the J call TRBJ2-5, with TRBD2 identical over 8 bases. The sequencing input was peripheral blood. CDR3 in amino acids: CASSYSRGGRETQYF. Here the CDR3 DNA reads TGTGCCAGCAGTTACTCTCGGGGGGGCAGGGAGACCCAGTACTTC.